A selection of T cell receptor beta chains follows, all from one sample in a study of identical twins. A single record per CDR3 protein comes from TCRdb applying MiXCR to the 5' RACE reads. The sample contains more than 600,000 distinct CDR3 sequences, 18% of which appear only once. Separately, the same data were catalogued under a study of T cells expressing NK-cell markers.

Sample: PBMCs. These receptors were taken from a woman aged 18 to 35 in good health. Both conserved end residues are part of each CDR3. A D gene is named only where the DNA matches it firmly. Rows give clone size only sometimes, using once, few, many, or a class for an expanded clone.

cdr3_nt cdr3_aa clone_size j_call d_call v_call cdr3_length
TGTGCCACCTCGACTAGCGGCTCCTACGAGCAGTACTTC CATSTSGSYEQYF few TRBJ2-7 TRBD2 TRBV10-3 13
TGTGCCAGCAGCACCTCACTAGCGGGAGCCAACAATGAGCAGTTCTTC CASSTSLAGANNEQFF few TRBJ2-1 TRBD2 TRBV7-9 16
TGCAGCGTTGAGGGCCTACACCCTGAGCAGTTCTTC CSVEGLHPEQFF NA TRBJ2-1 NA TRBV29-1 12
TGTGCCACCAGCAGAGATTTATCGGGATCCTACGAGCAGTACTTC CATSRDLSGSYEQYF NA TRBJ2-7 NA TRBV15 15
TGCGCCAGCTCCGACGACAGGCTAGCCAAAAACATTCAGTACTTC CASSDDRLAKNIQYF few TRBJ2-4 NA TRBV4-3 15
TGCAGTGCTTTGAGGTCTAGCGGCCCAGATACGCAGTATTTT CSALRSSGPDTQYF few TRBJ2-3 TRBD2 TRBV20-1 14
TGTGCCAGCAGCTTCGGGAACAGTGAAGCTTTCTTT CASSFGNSEAFF NA TRBJ1-1 NA TRBV5-6 12
TGTGCCAGCAGTCCTCAGACCACAGATACGCAGTATTTT CASSPQTTDTQYF few TRBJ2-3 NA TRBV27 13
TGTGCCAGCAGCTTCCGACTAGCGGGAGGATCCGGTACGCAGTATTTT CASSFRLAGGSGTQYF NA TRBJ2-3 TRBD2 TRBV11-2 16
TGCGCCAGCAGCCAGGACCGGGACTACTCCATCAATGAGCAGTTCTTC CASSQDRDYSINEQFF NA TRBJ2-1 TRBD2 TRBV4-3 16
TGTGCCAGCAGCTTCCTCCGGGGCTTCCTCCACTTT CASSFLRGFLHF once TRBJ1-6 NA TRBV7-8 12
TGCAGTGCTAGAGAGGGTATAGGCGGAGAGACCCAGTACTTC CSAREGIGGETQYF NA TRBJ2-5 NA TRBV20-1 14
TGTGCCAGCAGCTTTGCGGGGGGCCGGGATGAGCAGTTCTTC CASSFAGGRDEQFF NA TRBJ2-1 TRBD2 TRBV7-6 14
TGCAGTGCTCAATTAGCGGGAGGAGTTTCAGATACGCAGTATTTT CSAQLAGGVSDTQYF few TRBJ2-3 TRBD2 TRBV20-1 15
TGTGCCAGCAGCAGAAGGAGGGATAGGGACACTGAAGCTTTCTTT CASSRRRDRDTEAFF NA TRBJ1-1 NA TRBV6-1 15
TGTGCCAGCAGCCAAGATGGAACGGTTTTTGCTAATGGGGGCTACACCTTC CASSQDGTVFANGGYTF NA TRBJ1-2 NA TRBV4-2 17
TGTGCCAGCAGCCGGTTATCAGGAGAGCAGTACTTC CASSRLSGEQYF many TRBJ2-7 NA TRBV7-8 12
TGTGCCAGCAGTTTGGGTGCTATGAACACTGAAGCTTTCTTT CASSLGAMNTEAFF few TRBJ1-1 NA TRBV27 14
TGTGCCAGCAGCGTGTCCAGTGGGGGCCTTGAGCAGTTCTTC CASSVSSGGLEQFF few TRBJ2-1 NA TRBV9 14
TGTGCCAGCAGTTCCCAACCCCGTGGCACTGAAGCTTTCTTT CASSSQPRGTEAFF many TRBJ1-1 NA TRBV27 14
TGCGCCAGCAGCGTCGGACAGGTTGGCGAGCAGTACTTC CASSVGQVGEQYF NA TRBJ2-7 TRBD1 TRBV5-1 13
TGTGCCAGCAAAACAGGGGGCGCCAGGCAGTACTTC CASKTGGARQYF many TRBJ2-7 TRBD1 TRBV6-5 12
TGCGCCAGCAGCTGGGGAGGAAGCGAGCAGTACTTC CASSWGGSEQYF NA TRBJ2-7 NA TRBV5-1 12
TGTGCCAGCAGTCCCGCCCGCAGCCCCCACGAGCAGTACTTC CASSPARSPHEQYF few TRBJ2-7 NA TRBV6-1 14
TGTGCCAGTAACACCCAGCGCGGTAGCTCCTACAATGAGCAGTTCTTC CASNTQRGSSYNEQFF few TRBJ2-1 NA TRBV19 16
TGTGCCAGCAATCCAACGGACCGACCCCGGCGAGGGGAGCTGTTTTTT CASNPTDRPRRGELFF few TRBJ2-2 NA TRBV12-3/TRBV12-4 16
TGTGCCAGCAGCTGGGACAGGGTGGACGCTTTCTTT CASSWDRVDAFF NA TRBJ1-1 TRBD1 TRBV7-9 12
TGTGCCAGCAGCTCACTAAGGGGGGAGACCCAGTACTTC CASSSLRGETQYF NA TRBJ2-5 NA TRBV7-6 13
TGCGCCAGCAGCTGGTACCCGGGACAGGGGGCGAATGAGCAGTTCTTC CASSWYPGQGANEQFF NA TRBJ2-1 TRBD1 TRBV5-1 16
TGTGCCAGCAGTGGCCGTGGGACAGGGCCCTACGAGCAGTACTTC CASSGRGTGPYEQYF few TRBJ2-7 TRBD1 TRBV6-1 15
TGTGCCAGCAGTGAATATGGGCGGGGAGAAGAGACCCAGTACTTC CASSEYGRGEETQYF NA TRBJ2-5 NA TRBV25-1 15
TGTGCCAGCAGCCGTGGGACCACAAGGGAGCAGTACTTC CASSRGTTREQYF few TRBJ2-7 NA TRBV7-2 13
TGTGCCACCAGCAGAGATTTCAAACAGCCCCAGCATTTT CATSRDFKQPQHF NA TRBJ1-5 NA TRBV15 13
TGTGCCAGCAGTGAGTGGGACCTCTCCTACGAGCAGTACTTC CASSEWDLSYEQYF NA TRBJ2-7 NA TRBV2 14
TGTGCCAGCTCACCAATTCAGGGGAGGAACACTGAAGCTTTCTTT CASSPIQGRNTEAFF few TRBJ1-1 NA TRBV18 15
TGCAGTGCCCGGCGGGTCAGGGACCACGAGCAGTACTTC CSARRVRDHEQYF NA TRBJ2-7 NA TRBV20-1 13
TGCGCCAGCAGCCAAGTACAGAGGGATGAGCAGTTCTTC CASSQVQRDEQFF NA TRBJ2-1 NA TRBV4-3 13